The 7 T cell receptor beta chains listed next were all sequenced from one sample in a study of patients and donors after allogeneic stem cell transplantation (dated by TCRdb to between 2020 and 2021). The library relied on RT-PCR. Sequencer: NextSeq 550. In TCRdb, the public reads were trimmed at Q25 with fastp and aligned with MiXCR, with productive beta chains retained. Entries that share a CDR3 protein sequence are merged under the most common genes and DNA. A total of around 200,000 distinct CDR3 sequences appear in this sample, 35% to 45% of them only once. Around 10% of the sample is in the top ten clones. The sequenced material came from blood, either unsorted or a sorted T cell fraction (not recorded which). These receptors all come from a human donor who was either an allogeneic HSCT recipient or a stem cell or donor lymphocyte infusion donor (not recorded which). It is not recorded whose cells these are; they may come from a transplant donor.

This clonotype was counted a few times. V usage is TRBV12-3 or TRBV12-4 and J usage is TRBJ1-3; 11 bases line up with TRBD1. This CDR3 is 16 amino acids long. V was clipped by 8 bases and J by 2 bases; unmatched bases: 8. CDR3 nucleotides: TGTGCCAGCGCCTCCGGGACAGGGGGTACTGGAAACACCATATATTTT. The encoded protein is CASASGTGGTGNTIYF.

The rearrangement uses TRBV19 and TRBJ2-6; D gene ambiguous. Trimming cost V 9 bases and J 0 bases, with 15 bases left between them. The CDR3 has 16 residues. Germline V CDR1 and CDR2: LNHDA, SQIVND (reference sequence). CDR3 DNA sequence: TGTGCCAGCACCCCCCCCTGGGCCTCTGGGGCCAACGTCCTGACTTTC. Translated: CASTPPWASGANVLTF.

This clonotype was recorded a few times. V usage is TRBV6-5 and J usage is TRBJ1-5, with unresolved D. The V end lost 0 bases, the J end lost 7 bases, and 7 bases lay between the germline ends. This CDR3 spans 13 amino acids. The germline V gene encodes CDR1 MNHEY and CDR2 SVGAGI. The DNA of the CDR3 is TGTGCCAGCAGTTACTCGTGGGGACAGCCCCAGCATTTT. Its protein product is CASSYSWGQPQHF.

The genes are TRBV7-3 and TRBJ1-1; D remains ambiguous. The germline V and J ends were trimmed by 0 bases and 5 bases, with 13 bases remaining between them. This CDR3 contains 15 residues. CDR1 is SGHTA, CDR2 FQGTGA, per germline. Here the CDR3 reads CASSLTARPRTEAFF. The CDR3 coding sequence is TGTGCCAGCAGCTTAACGGCCCGGCCGCGGACTGAAGCTTTCTTT.

This chain links TRBV24-1 with TRBJ2-2; a weak D match, TRBD1 (5 bases). The CDR3 has 14 residues. V was pared by 9 bases and J by 11 bases, with 21 bases between. The germline gives CDR1 KGHDR, CDR2 SFDVKD. The CDR3 loop is CATAGVTERDELFF. The CDR3 region has the DNA TGTGCCACCGCTGGTGTGACAGAACGTGACGAGCTGTTTTTT.

This clonotype was recorded a few times. This sequence joins TRBV7-2 and TRBJ1-2, with a possible D match to TRBD1 (6 bases). The CDR3 has 16 amino acids. CDR1 is SGHTA, CDR2 FQGNSA, per germline. Trimming stripped 5 bases from V and 7 bases from J, with 23 bases between. The CDR3 DNA sequence: TGTGCCAGCAGCCCATTTCTAGGGGCAGGGGCGAGTGGCTACACCTTC. It specifies CASSPFLGAGASGYTF.

The rearrangement uses TRBV18 and TRBJ1-2; tentatively, D is TRBD1 (5 bases). Trimming took off 3 bases at V and 6 bases at J, with 23 bases between the two ends. There are 17 residues in the CDR3. CDR1 and CDR2 from the germline V gene are KGHSH and LQKENI. The CDR3 spells CASSPLTEKRSGHGYTF. In DNA, the CDR3 is TGTGCCAGCTCACCTCTAACAGAAAAGCGCTCGGGACATGGCTACACCTTC.